Each of the 5 T cell receptor beta chains below was sequenced from the same sample in a study of CD8 T cells in Susac syndrome. It was with random hexamers that roughly 0.45 to 1 ug RNA was reverse transcribed. TCRdb redid the calling of the immunoSEQ multiplex PCR reads with MiXCR, one entry per CDR3 protein. The sample yields roughly 140,000 distinct CDR3 sequences, roughly 95% seen once. Source material: CD4+ T cells from PBMCs. The origin of the receptors is a human donor with Susac syndrome.

The J gene is TRBJ1-5, the V gene TRBV2; D might be TRBD1 (5 bases). The CDR3 loop spans 15 amino acids. V dropped 8 bases and J dropped 0 bases, with 14 bases sitting between them. Germline V lookup: CDR1 SNHLY, CDR2 FYNNEI. The CDR3 sequence is CASALGGSSNQPQHF. Here the CDR3 DNA reads TGTGCCAGCGCCCTCGGGGGGAGTAGCAATCAGCCCCAGCATTTT.

This chain connects TRBV7-9 to TRBJ1-2, with D perhaps TRBD1 (5 bases). The CDR3 spans 14 residues. Trimming pared 1 base from V and 3 bases from J, leaving 9 bases between. Germline V gene sequence: CDR1 SEHNR, CDR2 FQNEAQ (reference sequence). CDR3 in DNA: TGTGCCAGCAGCTTAGAAGGGGCTTACTATGGCTACACCTTC. This codes for CASSLEGAYYGYTF.

The chain is built from TRBV20-1 and TRBJ1-2; no definite D call. Per the germline V gene, CDR1 is DFQATT and CDR2 is SNEGSKA (reference sequence). V was cut by 6 bases and J by 14 bases, with 19 bases left in between. The CDR3 loop spans 11 amino acids. In nucleotides, the CDR3 is TGCAGTGCCCGGAGCCTGCACGGGGAGACCTTC. The encoded protein is CSARSLHGETF.

J is TRBJ1-3 and V is TRBV5-8, with D uncertain. This CDR3 spans 12 amino acids. Trimming cost V 7 bases and J 4 bases, with 9 bases left between them. Germline lookup yields CDR1 SGHTS and CDR2 YDEGEE. In DNA, the CDR3 is TGTGCCAGCGGCCACCCGGGAAACACCATATATTTT. The encoded protein is CASGHPGNTIYF.

V and J are TRBV25-1 and TRBJ2-3, with TRBD2 matching 7 bases. Germline V CDR1 and CDR2: MGHDK, SYGVNS. The junction had 10 bases not matched to a gene; V was cut back by 7 bases and J by 3 bases. The CDR3 loop spans 15 amino acids. The CDR3 reads CASTWSGGSTDTQYF. The CDR3 DNA reads as TGTGCCAGCACCTGGTCGGGGGGATCTACAGATACGCAGTATTTT.